One sample yielded the 15 T cell receptor beta chains listed below, sequenced in a study of blood T cell repertoires in COVID-19. Here immunoSEQ multiplex PCR was the method, and the copy in TCRdb shows in-frame clones only, minus some. The repertoire holds about 330,000 clones, more than 70% seen once, with 6.4% in the top ten. The sample comprised peripheral blood. The receptors here all came from a man aged 18 to 35 who had recovered from COVID-19.

CDR3 coding DNA: TGTGCCAGCAGCGGACAGCCGAATTCACCCCTCCACTTT. This translates into CASSGQPNSPLHF. This chain connects TRBV7-2 to TRBJ1-6; perhaps TRBD1 as D (6 bases). The CDR3 is made up of 13 amino acids. Trimming took 5 bases from V and 7 from J, leaving 9 bases between them. Germline CDR1 and CDR2: SGHTA and FQGNSA.

The chain's CDR3 is CASSFGTSGQETQYF. CDR3 coding DNA: TGTGCCAGCAGCTTCGGGACTAGCGGCCAAGAGACCCAGTACTTC. The chain employs TRBV7-8 and TRBJ2-5, with 11 positions matching TRBD2. CDR1 and CDR2 from the germline V gene are SGHVS and FQNEAQ. The junction had 1 base not matched to a gene; V was cut back by 3 bases and J by 1 base. The CDR3 spans 15 residues.

The V and J genes are TRBV4-2 and TRBJ2-7; the match to TRBD1 covers 9 bases. Germline-derived CDR1 and CDR2 are LGHNA and YNFKEQ. Unmatched junction bases numbered 6, after V lost 3 bases and J lost 0 bases. CDR3 length: 16 residues. DNA for the CDR3: TGTGCCAGCAGCCAGGGAGGGGGACAGGGCTCCTACGAGCAGTACTTC. This encodes CASSQGGGQGSYEQYF.

This rearrangement joins TRBV19 to TRBJ1-2, with D uncertain. CDR3 length: 15 amino acids. V lost 5 bases to trimming and J lost 4 bases, with 17 bases between them. CDR1 is LNHDA, CDR2 SQIVND, per germline (reference sequence). This CDR3 is CASSPLTGEGYGYTF. CDR3 in DNA: TGTGCCAGTAGTCCCTTAACGGGTGAGGGCTATGGCTACACCTTC. The complete variable domain, with remaining parts taken from reference TRBV19 and TRBJ1-2, reads DGGITQSPKYLFRKEGQNVTLSCEQNLNHDAMYWYRQDPGQGLRLIYYSQIVNDFQKGDIAEGYSVSREKKESFPLTVTSAQKNPTAFYLCASSPLTGEGYGYTFGSGTRLTVV.

V usage is TRBV5-6 and J usage is TRBJ1-2; TRBD1 matches 8 bases. The J segment lost 2 bases and the V segment lost 2 bases, leaving 5 bases of the junction unmatched. This CDR3 is 15 amino acids long. The germline gives CDR1 SGHDT, CDR2 YYEEEE. This CDR3 reads CASSFYNRGNYGYTF. The CDR3 bases are TGTGCCAGCAGCTTTTACAACAGGGGGAACTATGGCTACACCTTC.

The rearrangement uses TRBV6-5 and TRBJ2-7, with a weak D call TRBD2 (7 bases). The germline V gene has CDR1 MNHEY and CDR2 SVGAGI. V lost 1 base and J 5 bases, leaving 18 bases between the germline ends. This CDR3 comprises 16 residues. Written as DNA, the CDR3 is TGTGCCAGCAGTTACTGGGGGGGCGGGAGATTCCACGAGCAGTACTTC. Amino acid sequence: CASSYWGGGRFHEQYF.

This sequence joins TRBV5-6 and TRBJ1-2; TRBD1 matches 7 bases. Germline CDR1 and CDR2: SGHDT and YYEEEE. V shed 0 bases, J shed 4 bases, and the junction held 0 bases outside the gene matches. The CDR3 consists of 13 residues. The CDR3 spells CASSLAGGYGYTF. DNA of the CDR3: TGTGCCAGCAGCTTGGCAGGGGGCTATGGCTACACCTTC.

The chain uses TRBV9 and TRBJ2-2; TRBD2 might be the D (6 bases). The CDR3 runs to 14 residues. Germline CDR1 is SGDLS and CDR2 is YYNGEE. Trimming cost V 2 bases and J 5 bases, with 10 bases left between them. Here the CDR3 reads CASSVLSGTGELFF. The CDR3, as DNA: TGTGCCAGCAGCGTCCTGAGCGGGACCGGGGAGCTGTTTTTT.

The CDR3 DNA reads TGTGCCTGCGCGGTCAGGGGGCAAGGCACTGAAGCTTTCTTT. This codes for CACAVRGQGTEAFF. The chain employs TRBV30 and TRBJ1-1; 8 bases match TRBD1. V trimming: 6 bases; J trimming: 4 bases; junction bases outside the gene matches: 10. Germline-derived CDR1 and CDR2 are GTSNPN and SVGIG (reference sequence). CDR3 length: 14 amino acids.

The V and J genes are TRBV3-1 (or the pseudogene TRBV3-2) and TRBJ2-2, with 14 bases that match TRBD2. Germline V gives CDR1 LGHDT, CDR2 YNNKEL (reference sequence). CDR3 length: 15 amino acids. J gave up 6 bases and V 7 bases, and 4 bases lay outside the gene matches. The CDR3 nucleotides are TGTGCCAGCACGGGGACTAGCGGGAGTGCCGGGGAGCTGTTTTTT. Encoded protein: CASTGTSGSAGELFF.

The V call is TRBV6-5, the J call TRBJ1-2; D not resolved. Trimming stripped 6 bases from V and 6 bases from J, with 17 bases between. This CDR3 comprises 14 residues. Germline CDR1 reads MNHEY; CDR2 reads SVGAGI. The CDR3 coding sequence is TGTGCCAGCAGAGATCCCCAAACTTCGCATGGCTACACCTTC. Translated, it gives CASRDPQTSHGYTF.

The table lists this clone with a count of one. The chain carries TRBV19 and TRBJ1-2; D gene unclear. The CDR3 is 16 amino acids. Germline CDR1 reads LNHDA; CDR2 reads SQIVND (reference sequence). V was cut by 3 bases and J by 8 bases, with 22 bases left in between. CDR3 in amino acids: CASSIGNSGVLGGYTF. The CDR3 DNA reads as TGTGCCAGTAGTATCGGGAACTCCGGGGTTCTAGGAGGCTACACCTTC.

V is TRBV18 and J is TRBJ1-2, with TRBD1 matching 7 bases. The length of the CDR3 is 14 residues. The germline V gene has CDR1 KGHSH and CDR2 LQKENI. V trimming: 3 bases; J trimming: 6 bases; junction bases outside the gene matches: 7. CDR3 amino acids: CASSPLQGGDGYTF. DNA of the CDR3: TGTGCCAGCTCACCTCTCCAGGGGGGCGATGGCTACACCTTC.

V usage is TRBV18 and J usage is TRBJ1-1, with 7 bases aligning to TRBD1. The CDR3 covers 14 residues. Trimming cost V 3 bases and J 5 bases; bases outside gene matches: 6. CDR1 and CDR2 from the germline V gene are KGHSH and LQKENI. The CDR3 region is CASSPPGGITEAFF. CDR3 nucleotides: TGTGCCAGCTCACCCCCAGGGGGTATAACTGAAGCTTTCTTT. The whole variable domain, filled in from reference TRBV18 and TRBJ1-1, reads NAGVMQNPRHLVRRRGQEARLRCSPMKGHSHVYWYRQLPEEGLKFMVYLQKENIIDESGMPKERFSAEFPKEGPSILRIQQVVRGDSAAYFCASSPPGGITEAFFGQGTRLTVV.

The chain combines TRBV6-5 with TRBJ2-3; possible D gene TRBD2, 5 bases. The CDR3 runs to 13 residues. The germline V gene has CDR1 MNHEY and CDR2 SVGAGI. V gave up 8 bases and J gave up 0 bases, with 9 bases separating them. CDR3 sequence: CASLRESTDTQYF. The CDR3 nucleotides read TGTGCCAGCTTGAGGGAGAGCACAGATACGCAGTATTTT.